This TCR beta chain was found in a study of blood T cells in healthy people across ages. In the study overall: Capturing about one barcoded beta molecule per two T cells was achieved by template switching.

Donors each provided ten milliliters of peripheral blood. A second PCR, run for about 7 to 12 cycles, used a sample-barcoded 5' primer plus a J-beta primer mix. TCRdb analysed the 5' RACE reads with MiXCR anew, one entry per CDR3 protein. The sample lists 600,000 or so distinct CDR3 sequences, 25% to 35% occurring once. Trimming removed 7 bases from V and 3 bases from J; junction bases left unmatched: 6. The CDR3 covers 15 residues. Germline V gene data show CDR1 as MDHEN and CDR2 as SYDVKM. The sequencing sample was made of blood. The receptor comes from a woman aged 80 or over in good health. The genes are TRBV28 and TRBJ2-1; 10 positions agree with TRBD2. The CDR3, as DNA: TGTGCCAGCACGACTAGCGGGTTATTCTACAATGAGCAGTTCTTC. Its protein product is CASTTSGLFYNEQFF.